This T cell receptor beta chain was recovered during a study of cytomegalovirus exposure and HLA in healthy donors. Looking at the study overall: A prior analysis found about 110 million unique TCR beta sequences from 150 million to 200 million T cells. Drawn from HLA-typed donors, 65 million to 100 million unique TCRs were held in an early data release. Findings and caveats of the study: In a later analysis, common viral pathogens appeared linked to several of the most significant clusters. Earlier findings revealed that most TCR beta V segments proved productive either about 87% or about 30% of the time.

This CDR3 region has 17 residues. Germline values: CDR1 MNHNS, CDR2 SASEGT. The V end was cut by 0 bases, the J end by 3 bases, with 15 bases between. In the PCR, 60 Vbeta and 13 Jbeta primers were used. The table came from immunoSEQ multiplex PCR; TCRdb's copy has only in-frame clones and leaves some out. The repertoire holds around 100,000 clones, with around 80% as singletons. Details on this clone: Its target is not known.

Material: PBMCs. The receptor comes from a male donor in good health and CMV-seropositive. V is TRBV6-1 and J is TRBJ1-5; tentative D call: TRBD1 (6 bases). CDR3 sequence: CASSEAQNRDINQPQHF. The CDR3 coding sequence is TGTGCCAGCAGTGAAGCGCAGAACAGGGATATCAATCAGCCCCAGCATTTT.